The sequence of this T cell receptor beta chain was determined in a study of cytomegalovirus exposure and HLA in healthy donors. Turning to this clone: Its antigen is still unknown.

Germline CDR1 is SGHTA and CDR2 is FQGNSA. Germline trimming cut 5 bases from V and 12 bases from J; bases unmatched to any gene: 4. The CDR3 extends over 12 amino acids. The PCR contained 60 Vbeta and 13 Jbeta primers. Profiled with immunoSEQ multiplex PCR; TCRdb holds only in-frame clones, not every one. The table shows about 170,000 clones, with roughly 81% occurring only once. Study-wide results and limits: Relative to equally common others, HLA-associated TCR beta chains showed greater clonal expansion in a later analysis. A few CMV-associated chains were confirmed in vitro to be specific for CMV antigens.

The clonotype was recovered from a man between 18 and 29 years old in good health and CMV-seropositive. Sequencing was performed on PBMCs. This rearrangement joins TRBV7-2 to TRBJ2-1, with 10 bases fitting TRBD1. The CDR3: CASSLRDRGQFF. The DNA of the CDR3 is TGTGCCAGCAGCCTCCGGGACAGGGGGCAGTTCTTC.